This section outlines one TCR beta chain sequence together with its context. The sample belongs to a study of blood T cell repertoires in COVID-19. Trimming pared 0 bases from V and 3 bases from J, leaving 5 bases between. Germline-derived CDR1 and CDR2 are SGHTA and FQGNSA. This CDR3 contains 13 residues. How the authors handled the data: The authors estimated nucleated cell counts from reference gene primer amplification. Repertoires were generated with immunoSEQ multiplex PCR, while TCRdb's copy carries only in-frame clones and drops some. V and J calls and clone size follow that table, whereas D and trimming were derived from the DNA. This table holds about 140,000 clones, less than 85% found once.

The sequencing input was peripheral blood. This chain links TRBV7-2 with TRBJ1-2; the D is unclear. This sequence was found in a woman aged 80 or over in a cohort sampled during active or convalescent COVID-19. CDR3 in DNA: TGTGCCAGCAGCTTAGCTGGGCACTATGGCTACACCTTC. Its protein product is CASSLAGHYGYTF.